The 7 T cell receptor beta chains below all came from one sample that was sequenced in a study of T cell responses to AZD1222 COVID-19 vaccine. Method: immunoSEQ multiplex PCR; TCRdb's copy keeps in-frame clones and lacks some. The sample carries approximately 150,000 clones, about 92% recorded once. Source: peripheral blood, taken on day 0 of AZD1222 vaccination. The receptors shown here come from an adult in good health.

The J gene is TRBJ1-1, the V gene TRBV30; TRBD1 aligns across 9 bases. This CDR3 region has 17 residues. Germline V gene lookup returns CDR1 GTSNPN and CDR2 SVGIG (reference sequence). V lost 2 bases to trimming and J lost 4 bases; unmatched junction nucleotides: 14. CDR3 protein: CAWSRGLTGGSSTEAFF. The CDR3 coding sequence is TGTGCCTGGAGTAGAGGGTTAACAGGGGGCAGTAGCACTGAAGCTTTCTTT.

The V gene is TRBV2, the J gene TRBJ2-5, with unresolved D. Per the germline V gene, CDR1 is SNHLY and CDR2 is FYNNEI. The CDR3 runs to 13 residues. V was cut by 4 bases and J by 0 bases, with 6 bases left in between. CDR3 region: CASSGTDQETQYF. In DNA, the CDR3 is TGTGCCAGCAGTGGTACAGACCAAGAGACCCAGTACTTC.

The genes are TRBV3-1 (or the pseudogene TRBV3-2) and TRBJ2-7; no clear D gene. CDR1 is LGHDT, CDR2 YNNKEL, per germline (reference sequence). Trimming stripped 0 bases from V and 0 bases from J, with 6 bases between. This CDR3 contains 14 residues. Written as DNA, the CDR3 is TGTGCCAGCAGCCAAGACCCTAGCTCCTACGAGCAGTACTTC. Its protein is CASSQDPSSYEQYF.

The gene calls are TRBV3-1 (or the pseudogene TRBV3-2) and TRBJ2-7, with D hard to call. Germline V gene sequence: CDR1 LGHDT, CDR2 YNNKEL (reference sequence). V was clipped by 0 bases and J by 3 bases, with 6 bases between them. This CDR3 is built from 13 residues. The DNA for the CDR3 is TGTGCCAGCAGCCAAGATCTAGGCTACGAGCAGTACTTC. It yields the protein CASSQDLGYEQYF.

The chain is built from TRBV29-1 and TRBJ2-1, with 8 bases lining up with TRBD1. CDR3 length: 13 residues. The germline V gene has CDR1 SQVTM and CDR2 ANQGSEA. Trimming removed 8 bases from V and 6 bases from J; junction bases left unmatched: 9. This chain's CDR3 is CSFSWTGRNEQFF. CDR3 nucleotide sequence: TGCAGCTTCTCTTGGACAGGGCGCAATGAGCAGTTCTTC.

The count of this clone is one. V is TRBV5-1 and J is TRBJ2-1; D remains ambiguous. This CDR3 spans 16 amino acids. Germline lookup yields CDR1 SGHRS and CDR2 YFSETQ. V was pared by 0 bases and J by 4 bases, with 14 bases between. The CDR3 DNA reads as TGCGCCAGCAGCTTGGGGACGGGTACCCTGTACAATGAGCAGTTCTTC. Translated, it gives CASSLGTGTLYNEQFF.

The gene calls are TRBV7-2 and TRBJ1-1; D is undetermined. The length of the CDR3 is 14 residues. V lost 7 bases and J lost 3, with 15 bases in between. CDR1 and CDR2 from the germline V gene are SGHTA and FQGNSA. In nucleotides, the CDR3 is TGTGCCAGCACCCGACGGGGAGGGCACACTGAAGCTTTCTTT. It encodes CASTRRGGHTEAFF. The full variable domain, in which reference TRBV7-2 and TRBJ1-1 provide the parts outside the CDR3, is GAGVSQSPSNKVTEKGKDVELRCDPISGHTALYWYRQSLGQGLEFLIYFQGNSAPDKSGLPSDRFSAERTGGSVSTLTIQRTQQEDSAVYLCASTRRGGHTEAFFGQGTRLTVV.